These 28 T cell receptor beta chains were all obtained from the same sample, sequenced in a study of neurological immune-mediated disorders. One entry per CDR3 protein, called by TCRdb with MiXCR from the 5' RACE reads. The sample lists approximately 85,000 distinct CDR3 sequences; less than 15% were seen once. Stated time point: longitudinal time-point 2. Sequencing was carried out using PBMCs. These receptors were collected from a female donor with HTLV-1-associated myelopathy (HAM/TSP).

This clonotype appeared many times. V and J are TRBV14 and TRBJ2-1; 9 bases are a match to TRBD1. The CDR3 extends over 16 amino acids. Germline CDR1 and CDR2: SGHDN and FVKESK. J was trimmed by 8 bases and V by 3 bases; bases with no gene match: 11. The CDR3, as DNA: TGTGCCAGCAGCCAGGAATCCGGGACAGGGTTCGATGAGCAGTTCTTC. The encoded protein is CASSQESGTGFDEQFF. The full variable domain, with the rest looked up from reference TRBV14 and TRBJ2-1, is EAGVTQFPSHSVIEKGQTVTLRCDPISGHDNLYWYRRVMGKEIKFLLHFVKESKQDESGMPNNRFLAERTGGTYSTLKVQPAELEDSGVYFCASSQESGTGFDEQFFGPGTRLTVL.

This clonotype was observed many times. The chain carries TRBV20-1 and TRBJ2-3; D may be TRBD1 or TRBD2 (6 bases each). Trimming cost V 6 bases and J 0 bases, with 22 bases left between them. Germline V CDR1 and CDR2: DFQATT, SNEGSKA (reference sequence). The CDR3 spans 17 residues. CDR3 DNA: TGCAGTGCCAGGCCCGGGGGCGCGATCTCCAGCACAGATACGCAGTATTTT. Translated, it gives CSARPGGAISSTDTQYF.

This clonotype was picked up a small number of times. The chain joins TRBV12-3 or TRBV12-4 to TRBJ2-5, with no clear D. V was cut by 8 bases and J by 4 bases, with 14 bases left in between. The CDR3 extends over 13 amino acids. The CDR3 DNA reads as TGTGCCAGCGCCCTCTTATACCCAGAGACCCAGTACTTC. Translation gives CASALLYPETQYF.

This clonotype appeared many times. The chain has TRBV18 and TRBJ1-1, with D perhaps matching TRBD1 (5 bases). Deletions cut 2 bases from V and 0 bases from J, with 19 bases between. CDR1 and CDR2 (germline): KGHSH, LQKENI. This CDR3 has 18 residues. The CDR3 sequence is CASSPVPIRRDLNTEAFF. DNA of the CDR3: TGTGCCAGCTCACCAGTACCGATCCGGCGGGACCTGAACACTGAAGCTTTCTTT.

This sequence joins TRBV7-2 and TRBJ1-2; no clear D. CDR1 and CDR2 from the germline V gene are SGHTA and FQGNSA. This CDR3 contains 14 residues. V lost 3 bases to trimming and J lost 1 base, with 9 bases between them. For the CDR3, the DNA is TGTGCCAGCAGCTTGGACGGAATTAACTATGGCTACACCTTC. Its protein product is CASSLDGINYGYTF.

This clonotype showed up many times. This chain joins TRBV10-3 and TRBJ2-5; D is unclear. This CDR3 region has 13 residues. Trimming removed 2 bases from V and 3 bases from J, with 7 bases in between. Germline V lookup: CDR1 ENHRY, CDR2 SYGVKD. CDR3 in DNA: TGTGCCATCAGTGAGGGTGAAGAAGAGACCCAGTACTTC. Amino acid sequence: CAISEGEEETQYF.

This clonotype was counted at least ten times. The chain has TRBV3-1 and TRBJ1-2; TRBD1 matches at 9 bases. CDR3 length equals 15 residues. Germline V gene sequence: CDR1 LGHDT, CDR2 YNNKEL (reference sequence). J gave up 4 bases and V 2 bases, and 5 bases lay outside the gene matches. The CDR3 here is CASSQSTGGIYGYTF. CDR3 nucleotides: TGTGCCAGCAGCCAATCAACAGGGGGCATCTATGGCTACACCTTC.

Comments on this clonotype: A read error may account for a junction end that differs from germline. The chain recombines TRBV5-1 with TRBJ2-7; a weak D match, TRBD1 (5 bases). This CDR3 has 16 amino acids. Germline V gives CDR1 SGHRS, CDR2 YFSETQ. CDR3 DNA: TGCGCCAACAGCTTGGATCAGGGATCGGCCTCCTACGAGCAGTACTTC. Protein: CANSLDQGSASYEQYF.

Ten or more counts support this clonotype. The V gene is TRBV5-1, the J gene TRBJ2-1, with D maybe TRBD2 (6 bases). The CDR3 length is 15 residues. The germline V gene encodes CDR1 SGHRS and CDR2 YFSETQ. Trimming shortened V by 6 bases and J by 8 bases, and 21 bases separated the two germline ends. The CDR3: CASTPGLTTADEQFF. The CDR3 coding sequence is TGCGCCAGCACCCCGGGACTCACAACGGCCGATGAGCAGTTCTTC.

This chain connects TRBV27 to TRBJ2-7; 12 bases line up with TRBD2. V shed 3 bases, J shed 4 bases, and the junction held 10 bases outside the gene matches. Germline V gives CDR1 MNHEY, CDR2 SMNVEV (reference sequence). This CDR3 contains 17 residues. The CDR3 DNA is TGTGCCAGCAGTTTGGCTAGCGGGGGGGCCCACGGGTACGAGCAGTACTTC. Protein sequence: CASSLASGGAHGYEQYF.

This clonotype was observed many times. This sequence joins TRBV28 and TRBJ1-6, with 9 bases lining up with TRBD1. Germline assignment: CDR1 MDHEN and CDR2 SYDVKM. J lost 7 bases, V lost 1 base, and 8 bases had no gene match. The CDR3 is 17 amino acids. The CDR3 spells CASSLFLSTGGNSPLHF. CDR3 coding DNA: TGTGCCAGCAGTTTATTCCTTTCGACAGGGGGAAATTCACCCCTCCACTTT. The entire variable domain, with the rest obtained from reference TRBV28 and TRBJ1-6, is as follows: DVKVTQSSRYLVKRTGEKVFLECVQDMDHENMFWYRQDPGLGLRLIYFSYDVKMKEKGDIPEGYSVSREKKERFSLILESASTNQTSMYLCASSLFLSTGGNSPLHFGNGTRLTVT.

The CDR3 loop is CASRLSGGDVYDEQFF. The CDR3 DNA reads TGTGCCAGCAGACTTAGCGGGGGGGATGTTTACGATGAGCAGTTCTTC. The chain employs TRBV11-2 and TRBJ2-1, with TRBD2 identical over 11 bases. The CDR3 consists of 16 residues. The J segment lost 8 bases and the V segment lost 6 bases, leaving 12 bases of the junction unmatched. Germline V gene lookup returns CDR1 SGHAT and CDR2 FQNNGV.

The table lists this clonotype with many counts. The chain uses TRBV29-1 and TRBJ1-1; TRBD1 is a possible D gene (5 bases). The CDR3 runs to 13 residues. Germline CDR1 SQVTM, CDR2 ANQGSEA. V gave up 3 bases and J gave up 1 base, with 9 bases separating them. The CDR3 sequence is CSVEDIPNTEAFF. CDR3 sequence (DNA): TGCAGCGTTGAGGACATACCGAACACTGAAGCTTTCTTT.

By share, this clonotype counts as large. V and J are TRBV5-1 and TRBJ2-1; tentatively, D is TRBD2 (6 bases). V dropped 0 bases and J dropped 7 bases, with 14 bases sitting between them. The CDR3 runs to 15 residues. Germline lookup yields CDR1 SGHRS and CDR2 YFSETQ. The CDR3: CASSLVGTGRNEQFF. The CDR3 coding sequence is TGCGCCAGCAGCTTGGTAGGGACTGGGAGGAATGAGCAGTTCTTC.

This clonotype was recorded at least ten times. The rearrangement uses TRBV28 and TRBJ2-3, with D tentatively TRBD1 (5 bases). This CDR3 comprises 16 residues. V was shortened by 1 base and J by 3 bases, with 14 bases between the two germline ends. Germline V lookup: CDR1 MDHEN, CDR2 SYDVKM. The DNA for the CDR3 is TGTGCCAGCAGTTTATTGAGCGTTTCAGGGACAGATACGCAGTATTTT. It yields the protein CASSLLSVSGTDTQYF.

This clonotype was recorded many times. This chain links TRBV20-1 with TRBJ2-1; 10 bases align to TRBD2. The length of the CDR3 is 14 residues. Germline V CDR1 and CDR2: DFQATT, SNEGSKA (reference sequence). J lost 10 bases, V lost 2 bases, and 8 bases had no gene match. As DNA, the CDR3 is TGCAGTGCTAGATTAAGCGGGGGGGCCGGGGAGCAGTTCTTC. Translated, it gives CSARLSGGAGEQFF.

This clonotype came up a few times. V and J are TRBV6-1 and TRBJ2-1, with 8 bases matching TRBD2. The germline gives CDR1 MNHNS, CDR2 SASEGT. This CDR3 region has 15 residues. V lost 3 bases to trimming and J lost 13 bases; unmatched junction nucleotides: 14. The CDR3 spells CASSDQERGRFGQFF. The CDR3 DNA reads TGTGCCAGCAGTGACCAGGAGCGGGGGAGATTTGGACAGTTCTTC.

This clonotype appeared a few times. The chain links TRBV28 to TRBJ2-1, with D perhaps TRBD2 (6 bases). In germline, CDR1 is MDHEN, CDR2 SYDVKM. The V end was cut by 6 bases, the J end by 6 bases, with 15 bases between. The CDR3 covers 14 residues. CDR3 protein: CASRLTSPSNEQFF. The CDR3 nucleotides read TGTGCCAGCAGACTTACTAGCCCCTCCAATGAGCAGTTCTTC.

This clonotype has just a few counts. The chain uses TRBV5-1 and TRBJ1-3, with TRBD1 matching over 7 bases. The CDR3 spans 16 residues. Germline V gene lookup returns CDR1 SGHRS and CDR2 YFSETQ. With 0 bases clipped from V and 3 bases from J, the junction kept 6 bases outside the gene matches. The CDR3: CASSLEMTGIGNTIYF. In nucleotides, the CDR3 is TGCGCCAGCAGCTTGGAAATGACAGGGATTGGAAACACCATATATTTT.

Regarding this clonotype: A much larger clone sits a single nucleotide away, making a read error possible. V gene TRBV5-1 combines with J gene TRBJ1-2, with 10 bases matching TRBD1. The V gene's germline CDR1 is SGHRS and CDR2 YFSETQ. CDR3 size: 15 residues. CDR3 region: CTSSLDDRGRYGYTF. As DNA, the CDR3 is TGCACCAGCAGCTTAGACGACAGGGGGCGGTATGGCTACACCTTC.

At least ten counts were recorded for this clonotype. This chain connects TRBV5-1 to TRBJ2-1, with a possible D match to TRBD1 (7 bases). Germline V lookup: CDR1 SGHRS, CDR2 YFSETQ. The CDR3 is 14 residues long. Trimming stripped 5 bases from V and 10 bases from J, with 19 bases between. As DNA, the CDR3 is TGCGCCAGCAGAAACAGGGGCGCGGGAAACGAGCAGTTCTTC. Protein: CASRNRGAGNEQFF.

At least ten counts were recorded for this clonotype. The genes are TRBV4-1 and TRBJ2-3; D gene ambiguous. The CDR3 runs 13 residues. Trimming took 1 base from V and 4 from J, leaving 6 bases between them. CDR1 is MGHRA and CDR2 is YSYEKL in the germline V gene. The CDR3 DNA is TGCGCCAGCAGCCAAGTTGTTGCAGATACGCAGTATTTT. It translates to CASSQVVADTQYF.

The chain carries TRBV20-1 and TRBJ2-7; no reliable D call. This CDR3 region has 14 residues. From germline, CDR1 is DFQATT and CDR2 SNEGSKA (reference sequence). Trimming left V 7 bases short and J 4 bases short, with 20 bases between. CDR3 coding DNA: TGCAGTGTTGCCCCAGAGCTTCTTCGTTACGAGCAGTACTTC. This gives the protein CSVAPELLRYEQYF.

This clonotype was observed many times. This chain uses TRBV5-6 with TRBJ2-1; TRBD1 agrees at 7 bases. With 0 bases clipped from V and 10 bases from J, the junction kept 13 bases outside the gene matches. CDR1 and CDR2 (germline): SGHDT, YYEEEE. The CDR3 runs 16 residues. The DNA of the CDR3 is TGTGCCAGCAGCTTGGCCATAAGAGGGGGCACAGGGGAGCAGTTCTTC. Translated, it gives CASSLAIRGGTGEQFF.

This clonotype has a count of ten or more. The CDR3 is CSARDRDSTDTQYF. The DNA of the CDR3 is TGCAGTGCTAGAGATCGGGACAGCACAGATACGCAGTATTTT. The gene calls are TRBV20-1 and TRBJ2-3; either TRBD1 or TRBD2 may supply D (5 bases each). The V end lost 0 bases, the J end lost 0 bases, and 7 bases lay between the germline ends. CDR1 DFQATT and CDR2 SNEGSKA come from the germline V gene (reference sequence). This CDR3 has 14 residues.

This clonotype was seen many times. The chain recombines TRBV7-2 with TRBJ2-5, with TRBD1 as a possible D gene (5 bases). This CDR3 region has 12 residues. Trimming left V 6 bases short and J 5 bases short, with 10 bases between. Germline V gives CDR1 SGHTA, CDR2 FQGNSA. For the CDR3, the DNA is TGTGCCAGCAGGGGGCTGGGGGAGACCCAGTACTTC. Amino acids: CASRGLGETQYF.

This clonotype came up a few times. Just one base apart from a much larger clone, this may be a read error. The chain uses TRBV6-2 or TRBV6-3 and TRBJ2-1; TRBD2 matches at 9 bases. CDR3 length equals 15 residues. Germline V gene data show CDR1 as MNHEY and CDR2 as SVGEGT. J gave up 8 bases and V 8 bases, and 13 bases lay outside the gene matches. CDR3 region: CASAAGGGGHYEQFF. CDR3 nucleotides: TGTGCCAGCGCGGCGGGAGGGGGGGGCCACTATGAGCAGTTCTTC.

Here the CDR3 DNA reads TGCGCCAGCAGCTTGGAAGGCGATCCTAGCACAGATACGCAGTATTTT. It codes for CASSLEGDPSTDTQYF. This sequence joins TRBV5-1 and TRBJ2-3; D gene ambiguous. The CDR3 is 16 amino acids. Trimming cost V 0 bases and J 0 bases, with 11 bases left between them. Germline V gene sequence: CDR1 SGHRS, CDR2 YFSETQ.